The entry below gives a single TCR beta chain sequence along with its context. Antigen: not known. The CDR3 is 15 amino acids. Germline CDR1 and CDR2: LNHDA and SQIVND (reference sequence). The V end lost 3 bases, the J end lost 0 bases, and 9 bases lay between the germline ends. The data were taken from a study of regulatory T cells in long-lasting Graves disease. The sample's time point: newly diagnosed GD, antithyroid drugs for less than 3 months. From RNA extracted from PBMCs, the TCR library was made. Study findings and constraints: TCR diversity in persistent Graves' patients was below that of newly diagnosed ones. Peripheral blood, not thyroid tissue, was the sole material studied.

Arm-PCR of CDR3 regions and iRepertoire HTBI primers were the basis on which TCR beta libraries were built. TCRdb passed the multiplex PCR reads through MiXCR, listing each CDR3 protein once. The sample comprises some 250,000 distinct CDR3 sequences, around 20% of which are singletons, and 11% to 15% rests with the top ten. This receptor was taken from a female donor with Graves disease. Here the sequenced sample was peripheral blood mononuclear cells (PBMCs), taken at new diagnosis, from a patient treated with antithyroid drugs. The V gene is TRBV19, the J gene TRBJ1-3; no definite D call. CDR3 residues: CASSMAMTSGNTIYF. CDR3 sequence (DNA): TGTGCCAGTAGTATGGCGATGACCTCTGGAAACACCATATATTTT.